The sequence of this T cell receptor beta chain was determined in a study of molecular identifiers for immune sequencing clone quantification. Study-wide findings and caveats: Spike-in Jurkat TCR RNA from a single cell reportedly registered among about a million naive cells. Same-barcode identical TCR molecules could make highly expanded clones look smaller than they are.

Details on this clonotype: Antigen unknown. This may be a read error: a much more frequent sequence differs by one nucleotide.

Germline values: CDR1 GTSNPN, CDR2 SVGIG (reference sequence). The CDR3 totals 13 residues. TCRdb processed the PCR reads anew with MiXCR; each CDR3 protein has one entry. The table records 50,000 or so distinct CDR3 sequences, roughly 24% of them present only once. Libraries from naive CD8 cells were generated from approximately 22,000 to 940,000 sorted cells (with 10%, 30% or 50% RNA). CD8+CD4-CCR7+CD45RA+ sorting gave the naive CD8 T cells. This receptor was obtained from a human donor in good health. Some libraries in this study had Jurkat cell RNA spiked in. This rearrangement joins TRBV30 to TRBJ1-1; 7 bases agree with TRBD1. The sample was naive CD8+ T cells from blood, with Jurkat cell RNA spiked in. Subset meaning: FACS-sorted CD8+CD4-CCR7+CD45RA+ naive T cells. CDR3 sequence (DNA): TGTGCCTGGGGGGAGGGGGCATGGGCTGATGCTTTCTTT. It is translated as CAWGEGAWADAFF.